The sequence of this TCR beta chain was determined in a study of T-cell memory formation after mild COVID-19. General observations from the study: Contracting clones from day 15 to 85 showed balanced CD4/CD8; later expanders favored CD4+. CD4+ clones that contracted lay mainly in CM and EM; CD8+ ones lay in EMRA.

CDR1 is SGHNT and CDR2 is YYREEE in the germline V gene (reference sequence). Trimming shortened V by 4 bases and J by 4 bases, and 5 bases separated the two germline ends. There are 12 residues in the CDR3. This clonotype was picked up a small number of times. Antigen specificity is unknown. In TCRdb, the 5' RACE reads were re-called with MiXCR into one record per CDR3 protein. The sample carries about 110,000 distinct CDR3 sequences, 18% recorded once. Sample: PBMCs or a T cell subset sorted from them (not recorded which). This rearrangement joins TRBV5-4 to TRBJ2-2; D is uncertain. This clonotype originated in a man in his late teens or twenties who had mild COVID-19 (a few samples of this study predate the infection). Cell type and time point are not known. CDR3 DNA sequence: TGTGCCAGCAGCCAACGCACCGGGGAGCTGTTTTTT. This gives the protein CASSQRTGELFF.